Each of the 14 T cell receptor beta chains below was sequenced from the same sample in a study of control samples from healthy donors and cancer patients. The table came from immunoSEQ multiplex PCR; TCRdb's copy has only in-frame clones and leaves some out. The data contain roughly 150,000 clones, roughly 92% of them singletons. The specimen sequenced was blood. The receptor set was obtained from a man aged 50 to 59 in good health.

V is TRBV6-1 and J is TRBJ2-3, with D possibly being TRBD2 (6 bases). The V gene's germline CDR1 is MNHNS and CDR2 SASEGT. V lost 1 base and J 4 bases, leaving 12 bases between the germline ends. The CDR3 consists of 15 residues. The CDR3 loop reads CASSEEVEGADTQYF. The CDR3 DNA is TGTGCCAGCAGTGAAGAGGTGGAGGGCGCAGATACGCAGTATTTT.

The V gene is TRBV18, the J gene TRBJ1-4; the match to TRBD1 covers 8 bases. The germline gives CDR1 KGHSH, CDR2 LQKENI. Trimming removed 2 bases from V and 8 bases from J; junction bases left unmatched: 10. The CDR3 consists of 16 residues. The CDR3, as DNA: TGTGCCAGCTCACCATATGGACAGGGAGGCGGCGAAAAACTGTTTTTT. Its protein is CASSPYGQGGGEKLFF.

V gene TRBV29-1 combines with J gene TRBJ1-2; 7 bases align to TRBD1. With V trimmed by 2 bases and J by 4 bases, 7 bases remained unmatched. Germline CDR1 SQVTM, CDR2 ANQGSEA. This CDR3 is built from 14 residues. CDR3 coding DNA: TGCAGCGTTGAAAGACAGGGAACGCCCTATGGCTACACCTTC. It translates to CSVERQGTPYGYTF.

The CDR3 here is CASSTRLAGNTGELFF. CDR3 DNA sequence: TGTGCCAGCAGTACTAGACTAGCGGGGAACACCGGGGAGCTGTTTTTT. The chain uses TRBV6-2 or TRBV6-3 and TRBJ2-2; 10 nucleotides match TRBD2. CDR1 and CDR2 from the germline V gene are MNHEY and SVGEGT. The V and J ends lost 5 bases and 1 base, in that order; junction bases with no gene match: 4. The CDR3 consists of 16 residues.

The count of this clone is one. The chain recombines TRBV6-5 with TRBJ2-3; 9 bases align to TRBD2. Trimming cost V 4 bases and J 1 base; bases outside gene matches: 3. The V gene's germline CDR1 is MNHEY and CDR2 SVGAGI. The CDR3 length is 15 residues. The CDR3 DNA reads TGTGCCAGCAGTTCGCCTAGCGGGGGCACAGATACGCAGTATTTT. Protein product: CASSSPSGGTDTQYF.

J is TRBJ1-3 and V is TRBV15, with a possible D match to TRBD1 (6 bases). The CDR3 totals 14 residues. From germline, CDR1 is LNHNV and CDR2 YYDKDF (reference sequence). Trimming left V 0 bases short and J 9 bases short, with 12 bases between. CDR3 in DNA: TGTGCCACCAGCAGAGAAACAGGGAGAAGCACCATATATTTT. Translating it yields CATSRETGRSTIYF.

This sequence joins TRBV7-9 and TRBJ1-2; tentative D call: TRBD1 (6 bases). Trimming shortened V by 4 bases and J by 3 bases, and 18 bases separated the two germline ends. CDR3 size: 16 residues. Germline-derived CDR1 and CDR2 are SEHNR and FQNEAQ (reference sequence). CDR3: CASSYTGYQRDYGYTF. The CDR3 DNA follows: TGTGCCAGCAGCTATACAGGGTACCAACGCGACTATGGCTACACCTTC.

V gene TRBV19 combines with J gene TRBJ1-1; 10 bases match TRBD1. The V gene end was trimmed by 5 bases and the J gene end by 1 base; junction bases not matched to a gene: 4. CDR1 LNHDA and CDR2 SQIVND come from the germline V gene (reference sequence). The CDR3 sequence is 15 residues long. The CDR3 here is CASSFRQGANTEAFF. The CDR3 nucleotides read TGTGCCAGTAGTTTCCGACAGGGGGCGAACACTGAAGCTTTCTTT.

In its sample, this clone was seen once. The chain couples TRBV7-9 to TRBJ1-2, with D unresolved. Germline CDR1 is SEHNR and CDR2 is FQNEAQ (reference sequence). The CDR3 is 16 amino acids. Trimming left V 4 bases short and J 2 bases short, with 17 bases between. The CDR3 nucleotides are TGTGCCAGCAGCTCGCGCTCGACTCTTTCCAACTATGGCTACACCTTC. This translates into CASSSRSTLSNYGYTF.

The rearrangement joins TRBV6-5 to TRBJ1-5, with D perhaps TRBD1 (6 bases). This CDR3 contains 15 residues. V lost 6 bases, J lost 6 bases, and 18 bases lay in between. Germline V gene sequence: CDR1 MNHEY, CDR2 SVGAGI. The CDR3 loop is CASRGSGGEVQPQHF. The CDR3, as DNA: TGTGCCAGCAGGGGGTCGGGGGGCGAGGTTCAGCCCCAGCATTTT.

This chain links TRBV7-6 with TRBJ2-5, with 9 nucleotides matching TRBD1. CDR3 length: 17 residues. Germline V gene data show CDR1 as SGHVS and CDR2 as FNYEAQ. J lost 1 base, V lost 2 bases, and 8 bases had no gene match. The CDR3: CASSLMVGTGPQETQYF. CDR3 coding DNA: TGTGCCAGCAGCTTAATGGTAGGGACAGGGCCCCAAGAGACCCAGTACTTC.

This clone occurred once. The chain couples TRBV6-1 to TRBJ1-1; D is unclear. The CDR3 consists of 14 residues. V was clipped by 2 bases and J by 5 bases, with 12 bases between them. Germline V CDR1 and CDR2: MNHNS, SASEGT. In nucleotides, the CDR3 is TGTGCCAGCAGTGAAAGGGCAGTTCCTACTGAAGCTTTCTTT. Protein: CASSERAVPTEAFF.

This chain links TRBV28 with TRBJ2-3; no clear D gene. The CDR3 is 12 amino acids. Germline V CDR1 and CDR2: MDHEN, SYDVKM. Trimming shortened V by 6 bases and J by 3 bases, and 7 bases separated the two germline ends. Here the CDR3 DNA reads TGTGCCAGCAGCGCCCAGACAGATACGCAGTATTTT. Translation: CASSAQTDTQYF. Together with reference TRBV28 and TRBJ2-3, the CDR3 gives the full variable domain: DVKVTQSSRYLVKRTGEKVFLECVQDMDHENMFWYRQDPGLGLRLIYFSYDVKMKEKGDIPEGYSVSREKKERFSLILESASTNQTSMYLCASSAQTDTQYFGPGTRLTVL.

This clone occurred once. V gene TRBV11-2 combines with J gene TRBJ1-2; TRBD1 matches at 8 bases. V lost 5 bases and J lost 3; bases outside the gene matches: 14. The germline V gene has CDR1 SGHAT and CDR2 FQNNGV. The length of the CDR3 is 17 residues. CDR3 DNA sequence: TGTGCCAGCAGCCCAACAACGACAGGGGCGTCCTACTATGGCTACACCTTC. Its protein is CASSPTTTGASYYGYTF.